These 17 T cell receptor beta chains came from one sample sequenced in a study of T cell responses to AZD1222 COVID-19 vaccine. Profiling relied on immunoSEQ multiplex PCR, and the TCRdb table lists in-frame clones only, not all of them. Among some 110,000 clones listed, approximately 90% were seen once. Specimen: peripheral blood, collected on day 0 of AZD1222 vaccination. These receptors were taken from an adult in good health.

The rearrangement uses TRBV5-6 and TRBJ1-2; no clear D. V lost 4 bases, J lost 6 bases, and 16 bases lay in between. The V gene's germline CDR1 is SGHDT and CDR2 YYEEEE. CDR3 length equals 14 residues. DNA of the CDR3: TGTGCCAGCAGCGTGGGCAGTGGAGCGGATGGCTACACCTTC. Encoded protein: CASSVGSGADGYTF.

This chain connects TRBV19 to TRBJ1-5; TRBD1 matches at 7 bases. CDR3 length equals 15 residues. CDR1 LNHDA and CDR2 SQIVND come from the germline V gene (reference sequence). The ends lost 0 bases at V and 5 bases at J; junction bases unmatched: 4. CDR3 residues: CASSIEETGYQPQHF. The CDR3 DNA follows: TGTGCCAGTAGTATAGAAGAGACAGGGTATCAGCCCCAGCATTTT.

The chain recombines TRBV9 with TRBJ2-5, with 8 bases that match TRBD2. The V gene's germline CDR1 is SGDLS and CDR2 YYNGEE. The V segment lost 3 bases and the J segment 2 bases; nucleotides outside the gene matches: 6. The CDR3 is made up of 15 amino acids. The CDR3 sequence is CASSGRAGAQETQYF. The CDR3 DNA is TGTGCCAGCAGCGGCAGAGCGGGGGCGCAAGAGACCCAGTACTTC.

V usage is TRBV7-2 and J usage is TRBJ2-1; 9 bases map to TRBD2. The trim removed 5 bases at V and 3 bases at J, leaving 5 bases unmatched. Looked up from germline, CDR1 is SGHTA and CDR2 is FQGNSA. CDR3 size: 15 residues. The DNA of the CDR3 is TGTGCCAGCAGCCGGGCGGGGGGGCTCTACAATGAGCAGTTCTTC. This sequence encodes CASSRAGGLYNEQFF.

In its sample, this clone was seen a few times. The chain joins TRBV5-4 to TRBJ1-1; TRBD1 might be the D (5 bases). The germline V gene encodes CDR1 SGHNT and CDR2 YYREEE (reference sequence). This CDR3 contains 15 residues. The V and J ends lost 1 base and 4 bases respectively, with 14 bases between them. The CDR3 nucleotides read TGTGCCAGCAGCTTGAGTATAGCAGGGCTCACTGAAGCTTTCTTT. Residues: CASSLSIAGLTEAFF.

V is TRBV6-2 or TRBV6-3 and J is TRBJ1-5, with D perhaps TRBD1 (5 bases). This CDR3 has 14 residues. Germline V gene sequence: CDR1 MNHEY, CDR2 SVGEGT. Trimming left V 4 bases short and J 6 bases short, with 13 bases between. The CDR3 protein is CASSSGGAVQPQHF. The DNA for the CDR3 is TGTGCCAGCAGTTCGGGTGGGGCGGTTCAGCCCCAGCATTTT.

J is TRBJ2-1 and V is TRBV13, with 8 positions matching TRBD2. V dropped 1 base and J dropped 1; count of bases not matched to a gene: 6. Germline assignment: CDR1 PRHDT and CDR2 FYEKMQ (reference sequence). This CDR3 is built from 17 residues. The chain's CDR3 is CASSLAGGHGSYNEQFF. The CDR3 DNA reads TGTGCCAGCAGCTTAGCGGGAGGGCATGGATCCTACAATGAGCAGTTCTTC.

The V call is TRBV6-5, the J call TRBJ1-2; 8 bases fit TRBD1. The germline V gene has CDR1 MNHEY and CDR2 SVGAGI. There are 13 residues in the CDR3. Trimming at V came to 6 bases and at J to 3 bases, leaving 3 bases not matched to a gene. The CDR3 loop is CASSQTGDYGYTF. In DNA form, the CDR3 reads TGTGCCAGCAGCCAGACAGGGGACTATGGCTACACCTTC.

V gene TRBV27 combines with J gene TRBJ1-1; D is unclear. The V end was cut by 3 bases, the J end by 0 bases, with 11 bases between. Per germline, CDR1 MNHEY and CDR2 SMNVEV (reference sequence). The CDR3 extends over 15 amino acids. The CDR3 coding sequence is TGTGCCAGCAGTTTGACCCCGGGAATGAACACTGAAGCTTTCTTT. Its protein product is CASSLTPGMNTEAFF.

The chain has TRBV5-1 and TRBJ1-5; maybe TRBD1 (5 bases). Trimming left V 0 bases short and J 0 bases short, with 7 bases between. The CDR3 spans 15 residues. Germline-derived CDR1 and CDR2 are SGHRS and YFSETQ. The CDR3 DNA sequence: TGCGCCAGCAGCTTGGAAGGGGTTAGCAATCAGCCCCAGCATTTT. The encoded protein is CASSLEGVSNQPQHF.

The chain joins TRBV7-9 to TRBJ2-1, with D possibly TRBD2 on 5 matching bases. Germline-derived CDR1 and CDR2 are SEHNR and FQNEAQ (reference sequence). Trimming stripped 6 bases from V and 4 bases from J, with 19 bases between. This CDR3 is 16 amino acids long. The CDR3 nucleotides are TGTGCCAGCAGGTCTAAGAGGACTCCTACTTACAATGAGCAGTTCTTC. Its protein is CASRSKRTPTYNEQFF.

The chain joins TRBV28 to TRBJ1-5; the D is unclear. CDR1 MDHEN and CDR2 SYDVKM come from the germline V gene. Trimming took 8 bases from V and 0 from J, leaving 14 bases between them. The CDR3 totals 15 residues. The CDR3: CASLSGEYSNQPQHF. CDR3 DNA: TGTGCCAGCCTTTCGGGAGAATATAGCAATCAGCCCCAGCATTTT.

The rearrangement uses TRBV5-1 and TRBJ1-2, with unresolved D. The CDR3 is 15 residues long. V gave up 0 bases and J gave up 4 bases, with 13 bases separating them. The V gene's germline CDR1 is SGHRS and CDR2 YFSETQ. The CDR3 is CASSLGGTYTYGYTF. DNA of the CDR3: TGCGCCAGCAGCTTGGGTGGTACCTATACCTATGGCTACACCTTC.

This chain connects TRBV10-1 to TRBJ2-5; no clear D. In germline, CDR1 is WNHNN, CDR2 SYGVQD (reference sequence). CDR3 length: 14 residues. Trimming removed 11 bases from V and 1 base from J, with 17 bases in between. CDR3 nucleotides: TGCGCCGGGTCATTCTCATGGGTCCAAGAGACCCAGTACTTC. The encoded protein is CAGSFSWVQETQYF.

The V call is TRBV4-1, the J call TRBJ1-5; D is possibly TRBD1 (5 bases). Germline loops: CDR1 MGHRA, CDR2 YSYEKL. This CDR3 comprises 15 residues. Trimming left V 4 bases short and J 2 bases short, with 12 bases between. As DNA, the CDR3 is TGCGCCAGCAGCCCCCAGGGTGCGGGCAATCAGCCCCAGCATTTT. Translated, it gives CASSPQGAGNQPQHF.

J is TRBJ2-7 and V is TRBV27, with 11 nucleotides matching TRBD1. Trimming at V came to 6 bases and at J to 3 bases, leaving 7 bases not matched to a gene. Per germline, CDR1 MNHEY and CDR2 SMNVEV (reference sequence). The CDR3 spans 15 residues. CDR3 nucleotides: TGTGCCAGCAGCGTCTGGGACAGGGGGATCTACGAGCAGTACTTC. This translates into CASSVWDRGIYEQYF.

The rearrangement joins TRBV4-1 to TRBJ1-2, with D hard to call. The CDR3 totals 15 residues. The V gene's germline CDR1 is MGHRA and CDR2 YSYEKL. V was cut by 1 base and J by 0 bases, with 9 bases left in between. CDR3 sequence (DNA): TGCGCCAGCAGCCAAGGCCAAACAACTAACTATGGCTACACCTTC. The encoded protein is CASSQGQTTNYGYTF.